One sample yielded the 30 T cell receptor beta chains listed below, sequenced in a study of cytomegalovirus exposure and HLA in healthy donors. Researchers ran the PCR with 60 Vbeta and 13 Jbeta primers. TCRdb keeps only in-frame clones here, not all; method: immunoSEQ multiplex PCR. The sample holds some 200,000 clones, just under 80% seen once. The sequencing input was PBMCs. These receptors all come from a female donor in good health and CMV-seronegative.

There are a few counts of this clone. This chain uses TRBV11-3 with TRBJ1-1; TRBD1 might be the D (6 bases). Trimming took off 5 bases at V and 1 base at J, with 20 bases between the two ends. CDR1 and CDR2 (germline): SGHNT, YENEEA. The CDR3 length is 17 residues. CDR3 sequence reads: CASSPEKDSRQNTEAFF. The DNA for the CDR3 is TGTGCCAGCAGCCCGGAAAAGGACAGCCGACAGAACACTGAAGCTTTCTTT. Using reference TRBV11-3 and TRBJ1-1 for the parts outside the CDR3, the full variable domain is EAGVVQSPRYKIIEKKQPVAFWCNPISGHNTLYWYLQNLGQGPELLIRYENEEAVDDSQLPKDRFSAERLKGVDSTLKIQPAELGDSAVYLCASSPEKDSRQNTEAFFGQGTRLTVV.

The rearrangement uses TRBV18 and TRBJ2-7; the match to TRBD1 covers 7 bases. V shed 2 bases, J shed 6 bases, and the junction held 4 bases outside the gene matches. The CDR3 has 13 residues. CDR1 is KGHSH, CDR2 LQKENI, per germline. The CDR3 sequence: CASSPADRVEQYF. CDR3 DNA sequence: TGTGCCAGCTCACCAGCTGACAGGGTCGAGCAGTACTTC.

The rearrangement links TRBV19 to TRBJ2-7; 9 positions agree with TRBD2. The ends lost 3 bases at V and 5 bases at J; junction bases unmatched: 8. This CDR3 is built from 15 residues. Per germline, CDR1 LNHDA and CDR2 SQIVND (reference sequence). CDR3 sequence (DNA): TGTGCCAGTAGTATGGAGGCTAGCGGGAACCACGAGCAGTACTTC. This translates into CASSMEASGNHEQYF.

The chain is built from TRBV9 and TRBJ1-1; 8 bases map to TRBD1. V lost 0 bases, J lost 4 bases, and 2 bases stayed unmatched. The CDR3 sequence is 14 residues long. Germline values: CDR1 SGDLS, CDR2 YYNGEE. CDR3 protein: CASSVGQGATEAFF. Here the CDR3 DNA reads TGTGCCAGCAGCGTAGGGCAGGGGGCCACTGAAGCTTTCTTT. The full variable domain, its missing parts supplied by reference TRBV9 and TRBJ1-1, is DSGVTQTPKHLITATGQRVTLRCSPRSGDLSVYWYQQSLDQGLQFLIQYYNGEERAKGNILERFSAQQFPDLHSELNLSSLELGDSALYFCASSVGQGATEAFFGQGTRLTVV.

The rearrangement links TRBV7-6 to TRBJ2-7, with 8 positions matching TRBD2. The ends lost 4 bases at V and 3 bases at J; junction bases unmatched: 2. This CDR3 contains 13 residues. Germline CDR1 SGHVS, CDR2 FNYEAQ. CDR3 in DNA: TGTGCCAGCAGCTCCGGGACTAGCTACGAGCAGTACTTC. It is translated as CASSSGTSYEQYF.

The chain joins TRBV2 to TRBJ2-5; the D gene is possibly TRBD2 (5 bases). This CDR3 has 12 amino acids. Germline CDR1 reads SNHLY; CDR2 reads FYNNEI. Trimming removed 3 bases at V and 9 bases at J, with 11 bases between. In DNA form, the CDR3 reads TGTGCCAGCAGTGAGGTGGGAGTGGCCCAGTACTTC. Its translation is CASSEVGVAQYF. The complete variable domain, with remaining parts taken from reference TRBV2 and TRBJ2-5, reads EPEVTQTPSHQVTQMGQEVILRCVPISNHLYFYWYRQILGQKVEFLVSFYNNEISEKSEIFDDQFSVERPDGSNFTLKIRSTKLEDSAMYFCASSEVGVAQYFGPGTRLLVL.

V and J are TRBV9 and TRBJ2-7; TRBD2 matches 11 bases. V lost 4 bases to trimming and J lost 0 bases; unmatched junction nucleotides: 6. This CDR3 comprises 16 residues. CDR1 and CDR2 from the germline V gene are SGDLS and YYNGEE. The CDR3 DNA is TGTGCCAGCAGCACCGGACTAGCGGGCAGCTCCTACGAGCAGTACTTC. The encoded protein is CASSTGLAGSSYEQYF.

The CDR3 region has the DNA TGTGCCAGCAGCCCGGACAGGGCGAGAGACAATGAGCAGTTCTTC. The encoded protein is CASSPDRARDNEQFF. V gene TRBV7-3 combines with J gene TRBJ2-1; 8 bases are shared with TRBD1. V dropped 5 bases and J dropped 5; count of bases not matched to a gene: 8. CDR1 is SGHTA, CDR2 FQGTGA, per germline. This CDR3 region has 15 residues.

This chain links TRBV10-1 with TRBJ2-1; TRBD2 matches at 13 bases. CDR3 length equals 18 residues. V lost 3 bases and J lost 7; bases outside the gene matches: 12. Germline V gene sequence: CDR1 WNHNN, CDR2 SYGVQD (reference sequence). Here the CDR3 DNA reads TGCGCCAGCAGTGATCTTAAGATTGGACTAGCGGGGGAGAATGAGCAGTTCTTC. It is translated as CASSDLKIGLAGENEQFF.

The chain joins TRBV5-1 to TRBJ2-5; 7 nucleotides match TRBD1. The DNA end favors TRBJ2-7, so the J call may be wrong. The CDR3 is 18 residues long. Germline V lookup: CDR1 SGHRS, CDR2 YFSETQ. CDR3: CASSSTGTTGTEVYEQYF. The DNA of the CDR3 is TGCGCCAGCAGTTCCACGGGTACTACCGGGACAGAAGTCTACGAGCAGTACTTC.

This sequence joins TRBV6-6 and TRBJ2-7; possible D gene TRBD2, 6 bases. V was cut by 6 bases and J by 9 bases, with 21 bases left in between. The CDR3 contains 14 residues. Germline assignment: CDR1 MNHNY and CDR2 SVGAGI (reference sequence). In nucleotides, the CDR3 is TGTGCCAGCAGCTCCGGGACTCGAGTCATAGCGCAGTACTTC. Translation: CASSSGTRVIAQYF.

The V gene is TRBV7-9, the J gene TRBJ2-3; D is possibly TRBD2 (5 bases). V gave up 3 bases and J gave up 5 bases, with 12 bases separating them. The CDR3 totals 14 residues. Per the germline V gene, CDR1 is SEHNR and CDR2 is FQNEAQ (reference sequence). In DNA form, the CDR3 reads TGTGCCAGCAGCTTTCGGGATTTAGGAGATACGCAGTATTTT. It encodes CASSFRDLGDTQYF.

The V call is TRBV5-1, the J call TRBJ2-6; possible D gene TRBD2, 5 bases. CDR3 length: 16 amino acids. Germline V gives CDR1 SGHRS, CDR2 YFSETQ. Trimming cost V 0 bases and J 2 bases, with 9 bases left between them. This CDR3 is CASSLGLLAGANVLTF. The CDR3 DNA is TGCGCCAGCAGCTTGGGACTATTAGCTGGGGCCAACGTCCTGACTTTC.

The J gene is TRBJ2-2, the V gene TRBV4-3, with D tentatively TRBD2 (6 bases). There are 16 residues in the CDR3. V gave up 0 bases and J gave up 1 base, with 9 bases separating them. Germline V gives CDR1 LGHNA, CDR2 YSLEER. This CDR3 reads CASSQEGGLNTGELFF. Written as DNA, the CDR3 is TGCGCCAGCAGCCAAGAGGGGGGTTTGAACACCGGGGAGCTGTTTTTT.

The chain employs TRBV5-6 and TRBJ1-2, with D possibly TRBD1 on 6 matching bases. The CDR3 is 17 amino acids. CDR1 and CDR2 from the germline V gene are SGHDT and YYEEEE. V lost 4 bases to trimming and J lost 0 bases, with 19 bases between them. The CDR3: CASSPETGRASNYGYTF. The CDR3 nucleotides read TGTGCCAGCAGCCCGGAAACAGGGAGGGCTTCTAACTATGGCTACACCTTC.

V and J are TRBV2 and TRBJ1-1; 8 bases line up with TRBD1. The CDR3 is 16 residues long. V lost 7 bases and J lost 0; bases outside the gene matches: 10. Germline V gene lookup returns CDR1 SNHLY and CDR2 FYNNEI. The CDR3 loop reads CASNPGTGGMNTEAFF. The DNA for the CDR3 is TGTGCCAGCAATCCCGGGACAGGAGGCATGAACACTGAAGCTTTCTTT.

The CDR3 loop reads CASRDRAYDEQYF. CDR3 bases: TGCGCCAGCAGGGACAGGGCATACGACGAGCAGTACTTC. This rearrangement joins TRBV5-1 to TRBJ2-7; 8 nucleotides match TRBD1. CDR3 length equals 13 residues. From germline, CDR1 is SGHRS and CDR2 YFSETQ. Trimming at V came to 5 bases and at J to 5 bases, leaving 6 bases not matched to a gene.

The chain recombines TRBV28 with TRBJ1-1; D unclear. The CDR3 sequence is 14 residues long. The V end was cut by 1 base, the J end by 0 bases, with 6 bases between. Germline CDR1 reads MDHEN; CDR2 reads SYDVKM. The CDR3 here is CASSLLQLNTEAFF. Written as DNA, the CDR3 is TGTGCCAGCAGTTTATTACAGCTGAACACTGAAGCTTTCTTT.

V is TRBV6-5 and J is TRBJ2-7, with 8 positions matching TRBD2. Trimming removed 4 bases from V and 4 bases from J; junction bases left unmatched: 6. The CDR3 runs to 14 residues. Looked up from germline, CDR1 is MNHEY and CDR2 is SVGAGI. CDR3 sequence reads: CASSSSGSMYEQYF. Written as DNA, the CDR3 is TGTGCCAGCAGTTCCAGCGGGAGTATGTACGAGCAGTACTTC.

The rearrangement links TRBV5-6 to TRBJ2-7; 7 nucleotides align to TRBD1. The germline V gene encodes CDR1 SGHDT and CDR2 YYEEEE. The CDR3 sequence is 13 residues long. V shed 7 bases and J 4 bases; nucleotides not matched to a gene: 8. In DNA form, the CDR3 reads TGTGCCAGCGGGGGACAGCTACTTTACGAGCAGTACTTC. Translating it yields CASGGQLLYEQYF.

V and J are TRBV7-2 and TRBJ2-3, with a weak D call TRBD2 (6 bases). This CDR3 comprises 14 residues. Trimming removed 8 bases at V and 4 bases at J, with 16 bases between. Germline values: CDR1 SGHTA, CDR2 FQGNSA. The CDR3 DNA is TGTGCCAGCCGTCGCCCCCAGCGGGCAGATACGCAGTATTTT. It encodes CASRRPQRADTQYF.

This clone was seen more than once but under ten times. The chain uses TRBV4-2 and TRBJ1-2; D may be TRBD1 (5 bases). Germline V gene lookup returns CDR1 LGHNA and CDR2 YNFKEQ. The CDR3 runs 16 residues. V dropped 0 bases and J dropped 2 bases, with 13 bases sitting between them. The CDR3 nucleotides are TGTGCCAGCAGCCAAGATCCCCGGGGGACCAACTATGGCTACACCTTC. It translates to CASSQDPRGTNYGYTF.

The chain recombines TRBV9 with TRBJ2-1; TRBD2 agrees at 11 bases. J gave up 4 bases and V 4 bases, and 4 bases lay outside the gene matches. Germline lookup yields CDR1 SGDLS and CDR2 YYNGEE. The CDR3 consists of 15 residues. Here the CDR3 reads CASSIRLAGYNEQFF. The CDR3, as DNA: TGTGCCAGCAGCATTCGACTAGCGGGGTACAATGAGCAGTTCTTC.

This clone appeared once. V usage is TRBV7-9 and J usage is TRBJ2-6; maybe TRBD1 (5 bases). V was clipped by 1 base and J by 0 bases, with 10 bases between them. Germline loops: CDR1 SEHNR, CDR2 FQNEAQ (reference sequence). CDR3 length: 17 residues. In DNA, the CDR3 is TGTGCCAGCAGCTTAGGGACATATCCCTCTGGGGCCAACGTCCTGACTTTC. It is translated as CASSLGTYPSGANVLTF.

This clone was seen only a few times. CDR3 sequence reads: CASSWWTGNTGELFF. CDR3 sequence (DNA): TGCGCCAGCAGCTGGTGGACAGGGAACACCGGGGAGCTGTTTTTT. The rearrangement uses TRBV5-1 and TRBJ2-2; 7 bases align to TRBD1. The CDR3 has 15 residues. Germline V CDR1 and CDR2: SGHRS, YFSETQ. The ends lost 3 bases at V and 1 base at J; junction bases unmatched: 3.

The rearrangement links TRBV6-6 to TRBJ2-7; D perhaps matches TRBD1 (5 bases). Between the trimmed V and J ends, which lost 5 bases and 0 bases, there was a span of 11 bases. The germline CDR1 and CDR2 sequences are MNHNY and SVGAGI (reference sequence). CDR3 size: 14 residues. The CDR3 coding sequence is TGTGCCAGCAGTCCCTTGGGGCGCTCCTACGAGCAGTACTTC. Its protein product is CASSPLGRSYEQYF.

This clone occurred a few times. The chain recombines TRBV5-1 with TRBJ2-7, with 7 bases lining up with TRBD1. The CDR3 is made up of 15 amino acids. CDR1 and CDR2 (germline): SGHRS, YFSETQ. Trimming removed 0 bases from V and 5 bases from J; junction bases left unmatched: 8. In nucleotides, the CDR3 is TGCGCCAGCAGCTTGGGACAGGGATTAAGGAACGAGCAGTACTTC. This encodes CASSLGQGLRNEQYF. Looking up the rest from reference TRBV5-1 and TRBJ2-7 gives the full variable domain: KAGVTQTPRYLIKTRGQQVTLSCSPISGHRSVSWYQQTPGQGLQFLFEYFSETQRNKGNFPGRFSGRQFSNSRSEMNVSTLELGDSALYLCASSLGQGLRNEQYFGPGTRLTVT.

The rearrangement uses TRBV28 and TRBJ1-2; maybe TRBD1 (6 bases). Trimming pared 8 bases from V and 3 bases from J, leaving 28 bases between. In germline, CDR1 is MDHEN, CDR2 SYDVKM. This CDR3 contains 18 residues. CDR3 DNA: TGTGCCAGCGAATCCACCCCCGGGACACGCTATTTTTACTATGGCTACACCTTC. Protein product: CASESTPGTRYFYYGYTF.

The gene calls are TRBV6-1 and TRBJ2-1; 11 bases are a match to TRBD2. Germline V gene data show CDR1 as MNHNS and CDR2 as SASEGT. The CDR3 contains 14 residues. After removal of 10 bases from V and 3 bases from J, the junction contained 5 bases not matched to a gene. CDR3 residues: CAIMTSGVYNEQFF. The CDR3 region has the DNA TGTGCCATAATGACTAGCGGGGTCTACAATGAGCAGTTCTTC.

The V and J genes are TRBV27 and TRBJ2-2; D call uncertain. The CDR3 totals 14 residues. Per the germline V gene, CDR1 is MNHEY and CDR2 is SMNVEV (reference sequence). The V end lost 0 bases, the J end lost 4 bases, and 6 bases lay between the germline ends. CDR3 nucleotide sequence: TGTGCCAGCAGTTTATCCTTCCGCACCGGGGAGCTGTTTTTT. Translated: CASSLSFRTGELFF.